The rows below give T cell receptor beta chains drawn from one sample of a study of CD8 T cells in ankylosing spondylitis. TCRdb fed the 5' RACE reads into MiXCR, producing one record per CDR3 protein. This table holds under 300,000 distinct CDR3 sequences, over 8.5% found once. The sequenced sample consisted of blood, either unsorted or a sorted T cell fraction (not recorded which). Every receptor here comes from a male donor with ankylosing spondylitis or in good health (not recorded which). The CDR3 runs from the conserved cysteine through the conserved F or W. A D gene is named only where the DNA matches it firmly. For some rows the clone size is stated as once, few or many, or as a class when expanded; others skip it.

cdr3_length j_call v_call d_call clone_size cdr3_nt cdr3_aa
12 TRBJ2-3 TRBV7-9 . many TGTGCCAGCAGCCGTAACGCAGATACGCAGTATTTT CASSRNADTQYF
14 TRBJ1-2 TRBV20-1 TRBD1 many TGCAGTGTTCCGGACAGGCAATCTAACTATGGCTACACCTTC CSVPDRQSNYGYTF
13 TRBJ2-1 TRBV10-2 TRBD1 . TGCGCCACCGGGACAGCCCCCTACAATGAGCAGTTCTTC CATGTAPYNEQFF
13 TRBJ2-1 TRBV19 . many TGTGCCAGTAGTGGCCAAACAGGGACTGAGCAGTTCTTC CASSGQTGTEQFF
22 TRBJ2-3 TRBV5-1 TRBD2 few TGCGCCAGCAGCTTGGAAGGGACTAGCGGGGACCTTGGCCTTTCAAGCACAGATACGCAGTATTTT CASSLEGTSGDLGLSSTDTQYF
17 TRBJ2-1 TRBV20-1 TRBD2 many TGCAGTGCTAGCGGTATGGTAGCGGGAGAAAACTACAATGAGCAGTTCTTC CSASGMVAGENYNEQFF
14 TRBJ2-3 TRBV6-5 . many TGTGCCAGCAGTTACTCCCCGGAGGGAGATACGCAGTATTTT CASSYSPEGDTQYF
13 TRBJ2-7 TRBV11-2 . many TGTGCCACCGGAACAGGGCCGTCCTACGAGCAGTACTTC CATGTGPSYEQYF
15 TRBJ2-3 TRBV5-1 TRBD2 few TGCGCCAGCTGCCTTCTAGCGGGGAGCACAGATACGCAGTATTTT CASCLLAGSTDTQYF
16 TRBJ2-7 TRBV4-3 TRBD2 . TGCGCCAGCAGCCAAGACCCCACTAGCGGCTCCTACGAGCAGTACTTC CASSQDPTSGSYEQYF
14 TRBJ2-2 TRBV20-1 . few TGCAGTGCTAGGGACATTCAGAACACCGGGGAGCTGTTTTTT CSARDIQNTGELFF
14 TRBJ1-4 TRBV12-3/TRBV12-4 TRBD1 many TGTGCCAGCAGTGCTGGACAGGGTAATGAAAAACTGTTTTTT CASSAGQGNEKLFF
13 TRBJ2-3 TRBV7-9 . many TGTGCCAGCAGCTCGGAGCGCACAGATACGCAGTATTTT CASSSERTDTQYF
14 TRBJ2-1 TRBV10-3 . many TGTGCCATCAGTGAGTCGGGAAGGGACAATGAGCAGTTCTTC CAISESGRDNEQFF
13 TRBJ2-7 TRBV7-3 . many TGTGCCAGCAGCGACGGACGGAACTACGAGCAGTACTTC CASSDGRNYEQYF
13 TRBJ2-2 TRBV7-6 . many TGTGCCAGCAGCTCTACAGCTGTCCGGGAGCTGTTTTTT CASSSTAVRELFF
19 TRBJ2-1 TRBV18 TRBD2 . TGTGCCAGCTCACCAGTCGCTATCCGAGCGGGAGGTTCCTACAATGAGCAGTTCTTC CASSPVAIRAGGSYNEQFF
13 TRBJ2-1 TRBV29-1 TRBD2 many TGCAGCGTTGTAATAGCGGGGTACAATGAGCAGTTCTTC CSVVIAGYNEQFF
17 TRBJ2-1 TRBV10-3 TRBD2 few TGTGCCATCAGTGAGACTAGCGGGCCGAGCTCCTACAATGAGCAGTTCTTC CAISETSGPSSYNEQFF
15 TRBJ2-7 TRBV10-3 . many TGTGCCATCAGTGATCCAGGGGGGAGCCTCTACGAGCAGTACTTC CAISDPGGSLYEQYF